This T cell receptor beta chain was recorded in a study of T cells in Graves' hyperthyroidism and ophthalmopathy. Amplified regions were TCR beta CDR3 sequences from RNA transcripts. The TCR CDR3 first-round RT-PCR relied on the HTBI primer set. Each CDR3 protein is one row after TCRdb ran MiXCR on the multiplex PCR reads. Here the sample spans a few hundred thousand distinct CDR3 sequences, around 13% being singletons. Germline assignment: CDR1 SGHAT and CDR2 FQNNGV. V lost 5 bases and J lost 0, with 14 bases in between. The CDR3 loop spans 15 amino acids. Study-wide points: Most thyroid-expanded clonotypes above 0.001 were also found in blood.

Individuals with ophthalmopathy presented a Clinical Activity Score of at least 3, a NOSPECS grade of at least 4 and a duration under 3 months. Based on clinical symptoms, serum thyroxine and TRAb, thyroid ultrasound and orbital computed tomography, diagnoses were reached. The PBMCs had their origin in more than 9.5 ml of fresh peripheral blood. For this clonotype: Its target is not known.

The sample taken for sequencing was blood. This TCR derives from a woman aged 35 to 49 with Graves' ophthalmopathy. The chain is built from TRBV11-2 and TRBJ2-7; D perhaps matches TRBD1 (6 bases). The CDR3 loop is CASSMVGGSSYEQYF. The CDR3 nucleotides read TGTGCCAGCAGCATGGTAGGGGGAAGCTCCTACGAGCAGTACTTC. Filled out from reference TRBV11-2 and TRBJ2-7, the complete variable domain reads EAGVAQSPRYKIIEKRQSVAFWCNPISGHATLYWYQQILGQGPKLLIQFQNNGVVDDSQLPKDRFSAERLKGVDSTLKIQPAKLEDSAVYLCASSMVGGSSYEQYFGPGTRLTVT.